The source of this TCR beta chain is a study of identical twins. Study-wide results and caveats: Monozygotic twin pairs showed more out-of-frame TCR alpha sharing than models estimated. Zero-insertion results could be subject to partial confounding by invariant MAIT and iNKT cells. These conclusions were based on statistical analysis (cross-sectional, not following the same donors).

Germline lookup yields CDR1 KGHDR and CDR2 SFDVKD. This CDR3 comprises 12 residues. Trimming shortened V by 9 bases and J by 3 bases, and 10 bases separated the two germline ends. To note about this clonotype: The antigen is not known.

TCRdb independently ran MiXCR on the 5' RACE reads; one entry per CDR3 protein. Altogether around 650,000 distinct CDR3 sequences are present, around 7.5% being singletons, with the ten largest covering 1.6%. Another study also made use of these data, one on yellow fever vaccine responses in identical twins.

What was sequenced was PBMCs. The receptor's source is a woman between 18 and 29 years old in good health. The chain uses TRBV24-1 and TRBJ2-5; D may match TRBD1 or TRBD2 (6 bases each). The DNA of the CDR3 is TGTGCCACCTGGGGGGCGGAAGAGACCCAGTACTTC. Encoded protein: CATWGAEETQYF.